This T cell receptor (beta chain) was recovered during a study of blood T cell repertoires in COVID-19. Looking at the study overall: Italy, Spain and the United States were the sources of the convalescent and acute COVID-19 samples. The cDNA or gDNA used as material had been derived from T cells, B-cell-depleted T cells, or PBMCs.

In the source study's methods: Reference gene primer amplification gave estimated nucleated cell counts. Sequenced by immunoSEQ multiplex PCR; TCRdb stores in-frame clones only, minus some. That table furnishes V, J and clone size, whereas the DNA furnished D and trimming. The profile shows hundreds of thousands of clones, roughly nine tenths of them singletons. The CDR3 is 15 amino acids. The germline gives CDR1 MNHEY, CDR2 SVGAGI. V trimming: 2 bases; J trimming: 0 bases; junction bases outside the gene matches: 4. The TCR was taken from a woman in her 50s who had recovered from COVID-19. The J gene is TRBJ2-7, the V gene TRBV6-5, with 7 bases identical to TRBD1. The sample taken for sequencing was peripheral blood. CDR3 amino acids: CASSYQGTVSYEQYF. The CDR3 DNA is TGTGCCAGCAGTTACCAAGGGACAGTCTCCTACGAGCAGTACTTC.